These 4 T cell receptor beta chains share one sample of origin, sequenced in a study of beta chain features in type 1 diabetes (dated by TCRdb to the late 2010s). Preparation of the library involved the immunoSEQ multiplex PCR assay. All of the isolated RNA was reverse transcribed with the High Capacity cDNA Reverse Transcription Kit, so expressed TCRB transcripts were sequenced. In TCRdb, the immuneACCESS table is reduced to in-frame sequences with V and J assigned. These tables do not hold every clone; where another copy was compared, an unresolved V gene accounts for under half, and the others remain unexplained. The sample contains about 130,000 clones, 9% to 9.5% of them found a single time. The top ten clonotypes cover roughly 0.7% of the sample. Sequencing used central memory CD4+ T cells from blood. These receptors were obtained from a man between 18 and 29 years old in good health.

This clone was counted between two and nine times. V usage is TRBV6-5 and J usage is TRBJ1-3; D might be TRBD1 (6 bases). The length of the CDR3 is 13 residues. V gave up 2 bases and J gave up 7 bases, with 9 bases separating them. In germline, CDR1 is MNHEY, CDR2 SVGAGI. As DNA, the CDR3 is TGTGCCAGCAGTTACCGGGGGGCGAACACCATATATTTT. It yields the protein CASSYRGANTIYF.

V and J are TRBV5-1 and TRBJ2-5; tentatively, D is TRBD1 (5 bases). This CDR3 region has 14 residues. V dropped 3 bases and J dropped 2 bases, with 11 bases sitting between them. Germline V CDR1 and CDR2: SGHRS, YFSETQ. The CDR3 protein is CASSSVAGQETQYF. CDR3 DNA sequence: TGCGCCAGCAGCTCCGTCGCAGGGCAAGAGACCCAGTACTTC.

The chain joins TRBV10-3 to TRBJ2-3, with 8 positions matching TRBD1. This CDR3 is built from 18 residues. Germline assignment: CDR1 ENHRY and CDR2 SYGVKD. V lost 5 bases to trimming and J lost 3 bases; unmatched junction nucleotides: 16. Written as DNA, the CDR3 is TGTGCCATCAGTACCCACACCAGACAGGGGAGTGGGACAGATACGCAGTATTTT. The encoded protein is CAISTHTRQGSGTDTQYF.

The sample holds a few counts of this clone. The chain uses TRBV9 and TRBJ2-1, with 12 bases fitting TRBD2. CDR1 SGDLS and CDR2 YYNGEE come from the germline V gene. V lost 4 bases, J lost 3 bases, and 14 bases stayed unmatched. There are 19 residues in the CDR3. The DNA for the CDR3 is TGTGCCAGCAGCCCCGGACTAGCGGGGAGTACCAAGAACTACAATGAGCAGTTCTTC. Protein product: CASSPGLAGSTKNYNEQFF.